This T cell receptor beta chain is drawn from a study of OX40 agonist ivuxolimab in advanced cancers. TCRdb's table, derived via immunoSEQ multiplex PCR, lists solely in-frame clones and lacks some. The repertoire holds roughly 48,000 clones, with around nine tenths as singletons. This CDR3 has 14 residues. Germline loops: CDR1 SGHNT, CDR2 YENEEA. Deletions cut 5 bases from V and 7 bases from J, with 15 bases between. This clonotype was sampled from an adult with an advanced solid tumor such as melanoma, head and neck, liver or kidney cancer. The chain combines TRBV11-3 with TRBJ2-1, with D perhaps matching TRBD1 (6 bases). Sample: CD4+ or CD8+ T cells sorted from blood, taken in a trial of the OX40 agonist ivuxolimab. The CDR3: CASSRVGAVNEQFF. In DNA form, the CDR3 reads TGTGCCAGCAGCCGAGTGGGGGCGGTGAATGAGCAGTTCTTC.